This TCR beta chain was sequenced in a study of T-cell memory formation after mild COVID-19 (dated by TCRdb to the early 2020s). With regard to the full study: Most TCR sequence clusters were specific to one of the two donors. In a couple of donors, T-cell clones that expanded and contracted after mild COVID-19 were tracked by sequencing TCRalpha and TCRbeta repertoires over time. Two young, previously healthy adult volunteers made up the cohort, one male and one female. Broad study findings and their caveats: Contracting CD4+ clones were located mainly in the CM and EM memory subsets, whereas CD8+ clones were found to be enriched in EMRA. Whether the second-wave clones peaking on day 37 were SARS-CoV-2 specific was not confirmed. The study included only two mild cases, and larger cohorts that include severe cases with pre-infection samples were judged to be necessary. Balanced CD4/CD8 phenotypes were observed for clones contracting from day 15 to 85, whereas a bias towards CD4+ was observed for a second wave of clones expanding from day 15 to 37. Some responding clones were found in pre-infection memory, which suggests that pre-existing cross-reactive memory T cells took part in the SARS-CoV-2 response.

Ficoll-Paque density gradient centrifugation was used to isolate PBMCs. Trimming accounts for 5 bases at V and 0 bases at J, while the number of junction bases matched to no gene is 7. The CDR3 holds 15 amino acids from the cysteine to the phenylalanine. This entry keeps only the CDR3 DNA: 45 bases, framed from base 1. This clonotype was seen a handful of times. This receptor's antigen is unknown. No per-base quality is available; no much larger clone lies one base away. TCRdb records Illumina NovaSeq 6000 as the sequencer. cDNA libraries for TCRalpha and TCRbeta were prepared by 5'RACE using constant-segment primers, with sample barcodes and unique molecular identifiers added. Trizol reagent was used to extract RNA from every sample. Libraries were amplified in two PCR steps, with a second sample barcode and Illumina TruSeq adapters added in the second step. The libraries were sequenced on an Illumina NovaSeq using 2 x 150 bp paired-end reads. Concerning the study's data processing: Demultiplexing of reads and collapsing into UMI-guided consensus sequences were performed with migec v1.2.7. Using mixcr v2.1.11, the UMI consensuses were aligned to TRA and TRB V and J templates and assembled into clonotypes. Clonotypes were classified as expanded or contracted when called significant by both edgeR and NoisET, with noise models trained on biological replicates. edgeR calls used a false discovery rate-adjusted p below 0.01 and a log2 fold-change threshold of 1. PCA with hierarchical clustering of max-normalized trajectories of the 1000 most abundant clonotypes was used as exploratory dynamics analysis. The CD4 or CD8 phenotype of responding clones was assigned using the separately sequenced CD4+ and CD8+ repertoires. The raw public reads went through TCRdb reprocessing: fastp at Q25, MiXCR clone calling, in-frame beta chains kept. Merged by CDR3 protein, the rows form single entries marked with the most common genes and DNA. In this record, the V and J calls reflect TCRdb's handling and not the investigators' own analysis. The sample has about 440,000 distinct CDR3 sequences on record, around 20% of them singletons. Of the sample, roughly 8.4% falls within the top ten clones.

The receptor chain draws on TRBV12-3 or TRBV12-4 and TRBJ2-7; TRBD1 lines up with 7 middle nucleotides. The specimen was PBMCs or a T cell subset sorted from them (not recorded which). The receptor was isolated from an adult woman who had mild COVID-19 (a few samples of this study predate the infection). The sample titles of this study are shuffled in the database, so cell type and time point are left out; the donor was told from shared clones. This receptor has the CDR3 CASSPDRVRSYEQYF. The base sequence is TGTGCCAGCAGTCCCGACAGGGTTCGCTCCTACGAGCAGTACTTC.